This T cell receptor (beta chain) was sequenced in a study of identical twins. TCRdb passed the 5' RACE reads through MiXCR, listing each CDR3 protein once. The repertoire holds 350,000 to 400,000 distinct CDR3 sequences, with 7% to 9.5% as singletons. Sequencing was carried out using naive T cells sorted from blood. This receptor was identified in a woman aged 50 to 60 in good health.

The CDR3 loop reads CASSLGWGVEQFF. The CDR3 coding sequence is TGTGCCAGCAGCTTAGGTTGGGGCGTTGAGCAGTTCTTC. This chain links TRBV7-2 with TRBJ2-1, with D perhaps TRBD1 (5 bases). This CDR3 is built from 13 residues. Germline CDR1 reads SGHTA; CDR2 reads FQGNSA. Between the trimmed V and J ends, which lost 1 base and 9 bases, there was a span of 10 bases.